These T cell receptor beta chains were read from a single sample in a study of T cells expressing NK-cell markers. TCRdb re-called the 5' RACE reads; one entry per CDR3 protein, DNA not given. Its listing shows over 250,000 distinct CDR3 sequences. The sample was blood T cells: a sorted CD56 or NKG2C T cell subset, CD4+ or CD8+ T cells, or bulk PBMC T cells (not recorded which). These receptors originate from a woman between 18 and 69 years old in good health. The CDR3 runs from the conserved cysteine through the conserved F or W.

V: TRBV28; J: TRBJ2-5; CDR3: CASSKTSGNPQETQYF
V: TRBV7-2; J: TRBJ2-2; CDR3: CASSFESVTGELFF
V: TRBV6-1; J: TRBJ2-3; CDR3: CASRRTAGTDLTDTQYF
V: TRBV11-3; J: TRBJ2-3; CDR3: CASSLQQDSDTQYF
V: TRBV11-2; J: TRBJ2-2; CDR3: CASSLGTHTGELFF
V: TRBV20-1; J: TRBJ1-2; CDR3: CSASQRDRGIGYTF
V: TRBV5-1; J: TRBJ2-1; CDR3: CASSLGGTRVGGNEQFF
V: TRBV9; J: TRBJ1-1; CDR3: CASSVASGALTEAFF
V: TRBV30; J: TRBJ2-2; CDR3: CAWSAVSYTGELFF
V: TRBV20-1; J: TRBJ1-5; CDR3: CSASRQGGNQPQHF
V: TRBV6-2/TRBV6-3; J: TRBJ2-7; CDR3: CATRTTGTAYEQYF
V: TRBV4-2; J: TRBJ2-1; CDR3: CASSQDRSGQQFF
V: TRBV12-3/TRBV12-4; J: TRBJ2-5; CDR3: CASSRGQGMGEETQYF
V: TRBV4-2; J: TRBJ2-1; CDR3: CASSPQWGSSNEQFF
V: TRBV3-1; J: TRBJ2-2; CDR3: CASSQVLSGGELFF
V: TRBV6-5; J: TRBJ2-6; CDR3: CASSYVGALSGANVLTF
V: TRBV7-3; J: TRBJ2-1; CDR3: CASSPQPRLDYNEQFF
V: TRBV5-1; J: TRBJ2-2; CDR3: CASSLYAGGPGELFF
V: TRBV29-1; J: TRBJ1-1; CDR3: CSVEELWTATEAFF
V: TRBV7-2; J: TRBJ2-5; CDR3: CASSPTGSLTETQYF
V: TRBV18; J: TRBJ1-1; CDR3: CASSPPRGTEAFF
V: TRBV4-3; J: TRBJ1-1; CDR3: CASSRQGRESAFF
V: TRBV12-3/TRBV12-4; J: TRBJ1-2; CDR3: CASSGTLYGYTF
V: TRBV5-4; J: TRBJ2-1; CDR3: CASSLSGVNNEQFF
V: TRBV5-5; J: TRBJ2-3; CDR3: CASSLGQGRVTDTQYF
V: TRBV9; J: TRBJ1-1; CDR3: CASSAQGYTEAFF
V: TRBV5-1; J: TRBJ2-3; CDR3: CASDMKTVADTQYF
V: TRBV7-2; J: TRBJ2-7; CDR3: CASSLGTSGSEQYF
V: TRBV6-5; J: TRBJ1-3; CDR3: CASRYREVGNTIYF